The following is a T cell receptor beta chain sequence with its context. Time point described: peripheral blood 6 weeks after treatment start. CDR3 length equals 19 residues. V shed 0 bases, J shed 4 bases, and the junction held 12 bases outside the gene matches. The germline CDR1 and CDR2 sequences are SGHVS and FNYEAQ. The data are from a study of PD-L1 blockade in urothelial cancer. For the study at large: The study started patients on atezolizumab at some point between 2014 and 2016, giving 1,200 mg intravenously every 3 weeks.

Assay: immunoSEQ multiplex PCR; the TCRdb copy retains only in-frame clones and omits some. The sample consists of around 110,000 clones, 85% to 90% of them appearing once. This chain joins TRBV7-6 and TRBJ2-3, with 11 nucleotides matching TRBD2. This clonotype was sampled from a man in his fifties or sixties with urothelial cancer. The sequenced sample was PBMCs, obtained around atezolizumab (anti-PD-L1) treatment. Written as DNA, the CDR3 is TGTGCCAGCAGCTTAGCAGGAGAAGGGGGACTAGCGGTCGCAGATACGCAGTATTTT. The encoded protein is CASSLAGEGGLAVADTQYF.